Below, one TCR delta chain is given with its context. The protein in TCRdb stems from a much larger clone and differs at residue 6 from this DNA's translation, likely a read error; here the protein is translated from the DNA. This sample is part of a study of gamma-delta chains in newborns, infants, children. Across the whole study: Innate gammadelta T cells reportedly expand polyclonally right after birth, driven by microbial exposure, per the title.

TCRdb re-identified clones in the reads via CATT. Here the sample spans 6,500 to 8,500 delta-chain clones, 10% to 12% being singletons. Germline V gene sequence: CDR1 GEAIGNYY, CDR2 EKD. The CDR3 covers 14 residues. The ends were cut back, 0 bases at V and 3 bases at J, with 7 bases in the middle. The TCR sequence derives from a child who was a newborn, infant or young child, either healthy, febrile or measles-vaccinated (not recorded which). Sequenced: blood. The rearrangement links TRDV2 to TRDJ2; maybe TRDD3 (6 bases). The CDR3 sequence is CACDTRGMTAQLFF. The CDR3 DNA is TGTGCCTGTGACACCCGGGGGATGACAGCACAACTCTTCTTT.